A single sample is the source of the 32 T cell receptor beta chains below, sequenced in a study of CD4+ T cells in melanoma (dated by TCRdb to between 2021 and 2023). The library relied on the immunoSEQ multiplex PCR assay. TCRdb retrieved this table from immuneACCESS and kept in-frame rearrangements only. Not all clones are present; in checked studies, unresolved V genes account for under half, and no reason is known for the remainder. The sample table records under 8,000 clones; around 70% of these occur just once. Roughly 23% of the sample goes to the ten largest clones. The sequenced material came from cells from a culture (not recorded whether cultured in vitro). These receptors came from a human donor with melanoma.

The V call is TRBV18, the J call TRBJ2-7, with 7 bases identical to TRBD1. V shed 3 bases and J 0 bases; nucleotides not matched to a gene: 5. Per germline, CDR1 KGHSH and CDR2 LQKENI. The CDR3 is 15 residues long. CDR3 in DNA: TGTGCCAGCTCACCTTCGACAGGGAACTCCTACGAGCAGTACTTC. The encoded protein is CASSPSTGNSYEQYF.

The rearrangement joins TRBV28 to TRBJ1-4; the D gene is possibly TRBD1 (5 bases). Germline loops: CDR1 MDHEN, CDR2 SYDVKM. The CDR3 spans 13 residues. The V end lost 8 bases, the J end lost 2 bases, and 9 bases lay between the germline ends. CDR3 residues: CASLGGTNEKLFF. CDR3 bases: TGTGCCAGCCTGGGGGGGACTAATGAAAAACTGTTTTTT.

The table lists this clone with a count of one. Other DNA sequences in the same sample also yield this CDR3. V and J are TRBV7-9 and TRBJ1-2; 7 positions agree with TRBD1. The CDR3 has 17 amino acids. The V gene's germline CDR1 is SEHNR and CDR2 FQNEAQ (reference sequence). V lost 5 bases to trimming and J lost 1 base; unmatched junction nucleotides: 13. The chain's CDR3 is CASSPRDSLFDNYGYTF. The CDR3 nucleotides read TGTGCCAGCAGCCCCCGGGACAGCTTATTCGATAACTATGGCTACACCTTC.

This clone ranks as medium-sized. The chain employs TRBV10-1 and TRBJ2-1, with TRBD2 as a possible D gene (6 bases). Trimming removed 3 bases at V and 10 bases at J, with 16 bases between. The CDR3 sequence is 14 residues long. Germline V lookup: CDR1 WNHNN, CDR2 SYGVQD (reference sequence). The CDR3 bases are TGCGCCAGCAGTGAATCGGAGGGTTTCGGAGAGCAGTTCTTC. This encodes CASSESEGFGEQFF.

The chain combines TRBV7-2 with TRBJ2-2; 8 nucleotides line up with TRBD2. V lost 5 bases to trimming and J lost 6 bases; unmatched junction nucleotides: 5. The length of the CDR3 is 14 residues. The V gene's germline CDR1 is SGHTA and CDR2 FQGNSA. The chain's CDR3 is CASSPPGGAGELFF. The CDR3 nucleotides are TGTGCCAGCAGCCCCCCGGGGGGGGCCGGGGAGCTGTTTTTT.

The rearrangement uses TRBV7-9 and TRBJ1-1; TRBD1 matches at 8 bases. CDR3 length: 16 amino acids. Looked up from germline, CDR1 is SEHNR and CDR2 is FQNEAQ (reference sequence). Trimming cost V 5 bases and J 7 bases; bases outside gene matches: 15. The CDR3 loop is CASSEESLGQGGEAFF. In DNA form, the CDR3 reads TGTGCCAGCAGCGAAGAATCCCTTGGACAGGGTGGTGAAGCTTTCTTT.

This clone was seen only once. This rearrangement joins TRBV7-3 to TRBJ2-5; tentatively, D is TRBD2 (5 bases). The CDR3 has 13 residues. CDR1 and CDR2 (germline): SGHTA, FQGTGA. V lost 5 bases, J lost 10 bases, and 17 bases lay in between. The CDR3 region is CASSAGPNGDQYF. The CDR3 DNA reads TGTGCCAGCAGCGCCGGACCTAACGGGGACCAGTACTTC.

The CDR3: CASRRGFGTEAFF. The CDR3 DNA reads as TGTGCCAGCCGGAGGGGGTTTGGCACTGAAGCTTTCTTT. The rearrangement joins TRBV6-5 to TRBJ1-1; a possible D gene is TRBD1 (6 bases). Germline V lookup: CDR1 MNHEY, CDR2 SVGAGI. V dropped 8 bases and J dropped 4 bases, with 14 bases sitting between them. The CDR3 contains 13 residues.

This clone was picked up a small number of times. V usage is TRBV5-1 and J usage is TRBJ1-1; D might be TRBD1 (6 bases). Germline V gene sequence: CDR1 SGHRS, CDR2 YFSETQ. Between the trimmed V and J ends, which lost 4 bases and 2 bases, there was a span of 12 bases. CDR3 size: 14 residues. Written as DNA, the CDR3 is TGCGCCAGCAGCGTGGACAGACCAAACACTGAAGCTTTCTTT. This gives the protein CASSVDRPNTEAFF.

In its sample, this clone was seen a few times. The chain links TRBV28 to TRBJ1-1; D remains unclear. The CDR3 runs 13 residues. Trimming removed 4 bases from V and 5 bases from J, with 11 bases in between. CDR1 and CDR2 from the germline V gene are MDHEN and SYDVKM. The CDR3 DNA follows: TGTGCCAGCAGTTCCTCAGGACGGACTGAAGCTTTCTTT. It encodes CASSSSGRTEAFF.

The DNA of the CDR3 is TGTGCCAGCAGTGACTCGCTCCAGACTAGCGAGCAGTTCTTC. This encodes CASSDSLQTSEQFF. The V and J genes are TRBV6-4 and TRBJ2-1; TRBD2 aligns across 7 bases. The CDR3 is made up of 14 amino acids. CDR1 MRHNA and CDR2 SNTAGT come from the germline V gene. With V trimmed by 0 bases and J by 10 bases, 6 bases remained unmatched.

The V gene is TRBV6-6, the J gene TRBJ1-1, with unresolved D. The germline V gene has CDR1 MNHNY and CDR2 SVGAGI (reference sequence). This CDR3 has 15 amino acids. Deletions cut 6 bases from V and 5 bases from J, with 19 bases between. The CDR3 DNA follows: TGTGCCAGCAGCTTGGCCATAGGGAGGACGACTGAAGCTTTCTTT. Its protein is CASSLAIGRTTEAFF.

This chain links TRBV9 with TRBJ2-7; TRBD1 agrees at 9 bases. Unmatched junction bases numbered 6, after V lost 0 bases and J lost 5 bases. The CDR3 contains 15 residues. In germline, CDR1 is SGDLS, CDR2 YYNGEE. The CDR3: CASSVEGQGGHEQYF. Written as DNA, the CDR3 is TGTGCCAGCAGCGTAGAGGGACAGGGCGGCCACGAGCAGTACTTC.

The chain employs TRBV9 and TRBJ1-3; D possibly corresponds to TRBD1 (6 bases). The V end lost 2 bases, the J end lost 0 bases, and 12 bases lay between the germline ends. The germline V gene has CDR1 SGDLS and CDR2 YYNGEE. This CDR3 region has 16 residues. The CDR3 loop is CASSVDSTTSGNTIYF. In nucleotides, the CDR3 is TGTGCCAGCAGCGTGGACAGTACCACCTCTGGAAACACCATATATTTT.

Only a few counts were recorded for this clone. The CDR3 loop is CASSLVRTTNEKLFF. The DNA for the CDR3 is TGTGCCAGCAGTTTAGTCCGGACAACTAATGAAAAACTGTTTTTT. The V call is TRBV28, the J call TRBJ1-4; D remains unclear. The CDR3 has 15 amino acids. Germline values: CDR1 MDHEN, CDR2 SYDVKM. Trimming removed 2 bases at V and 0 bases at J, with 7 bases between.

This rearrangement joins TRBV18 to TRBJ2-2; 7 nucleotides agree with TRBD1. Germline-derived CDR1 and CDR2 are KGHSH and LQKENI. J was trimmed by 1 base and V by 5 bases; bases with no gene match: 4. The length of the CDR3 is 15 residues. CDR3: CASSSNRGNTGELFF. DNA of the CDR3: TGTGCCAGCTCATCGAACAGGGGGAACACCGGGGAGCTGTTTTTT.

This clone is labeled as medium-sized. The chain links TRBV20-1 to TRBJ1-2; D ambiguous. CDR3 length: 10 residues. V dropped 3 bases and J dropped 4 bases, with 3 bases sitting between them. Germline CDR1 is DFQATT and CDR2 is SNEGSKA (reference sequence). The CDR3 DNA reads TGCAGTGCTAGCGGCTATGGCTACACCTTC. Translating gives CSASGYGYTF.

The rearrangement links TRBV6-5 to TRBJ1-1; maybe TRBD1 (5 bases). V was shortened by 4 bases and J by 0 bases, with 9 bases between the two germline ends. From germline, CDR1 is MNHEY and CDR2 SVGAGI. CDR3 size: 14 residues. The CDR3 DNA follows: TGTGCCAGCAGTTCACAGGTGCTGAACACTGAAGCTTTCTTT. Translated: CASSSQVLNTEAFF.

J is TRBJ2-7 and V is TRBV5-1; D is possibly TRBD1 (6 bases). The CDR3 contains 13 residues. V was shortened by 3 bases and J by 4 bases, with 11 bases between the two germline ends. Germline loops: CDR1 SGHRS, CDR2 YFSETQ. CDR3 amino acids: CASSWQGKYEQYF. In nucleotides, the CDR3 is TGCGCCAGCAGCTGGCAGGGGAAATACGAGCAGTACTTC.

The J gene is TRBJ1-2, the V gene TRBV5-1; no firm D call. V lost 4 bases, J lost 7 bases, and 14 bases lay in between. CDR3 length: 13 amino acids. Germline values: CDR1 SGHRS, CDR2 YFSETQ. CDR3 sequence reads: CASSIGSGVGYTF. In nucleotides, the CDR3 is TGCGCCAGCAGCATAGGGTCCGGGGTTGGCTACACCTTC.

The chain recombines TRBV2 with TRBJ1-2; D perhaps matches TRBD1 (5 bases). Germline V CDR1 and CDR2: SNHLY, FYNNEI. The CDR3 runs to 15 residues. V dropped 3 bases and J dropped 7 bases, with 18 bases sitting between them. CDR3 amino acids: CASSDLAVTARGYTF. The CDR3 DNA follows: TGTGCCAGCAGTGACCTAGCCGTGACAGCCCGTGGCTACACCTTC.

The chain uses TRBV5-1 and TRBJ2-7, with 8 bases identical to TRBD1. The V gene end was trimmed by 4 bases and the J gene end by 5 bases; junction bases not matched to a gene: 8. Looked up from germline, CDR1 is SGHRS and CDR2 is YFSETQ. The CDR3 contains 14 residues. This CDR3 is CASSKDRALDEQYF. The CDR3 nucleotides are TGCGCCAGCAGCAAGGACAGGGCCCTCGACGAGCAGTACTTC. Using reference TRBV5-1 and TRBJ2-7 for the parts outside the CDR3, the full variable domain is KAGVTQTPRYLIKTRGQQVTLSCSPISGHRSVSWYQQTPGQGLQFLFEYFSETQRNKGNFPGRFSGRQFSNSRSEMNVSTLELGDSALYLCASSKDRALDEQYFGPGTRLTVT.

The V and J genes are TRBV5-4 and TRBJ2-2; D is unclear. Between the trimmed V and J ends, which lost 2 bases and 6 bases, there was a span of 11 bases. Germline CDR1 is SGHNT and CDR2 is YYREEE (reference sequence). This CDR3 region has 14 residues. This chain's CDR3 is CASSFVGSAGELFF. The CDR3 nucleotides read TGTGCCAGCAGCTTCGTCGGCAGCGCCGGGGAGCTGTTTTTT. The full variable domain, its missing parts supplied by reference TRBV5-4 and TRBJ2-2, is ETGVTQSPTHLIKTRGQQVTLRCSSQSGHNTVSWYQQALGQGPQFIFQYYREEENGRGNFPPRFSGLQFPNYSSELNVNALELDDSALYLCASSFVGSAGELFFGEGSRLTVL.

The chain has TRBV6-2 or TRBV6-3 and TRBJ2-3; 8 positions match TRBD1. Trimming removed 5 bases from V and 5 bases from J; junction bases left unmatched: 9. CDR3 length: 15 residues. Germline values: CDR1 MNHEY, CDR2 SVGEGT. The CDR3 spells CASSDTGGTQDTQYF. CDR3 coding DNA: TGTGCCAGCAGTGACACAGGGGGGACTCAAGATACGCAGTATTTT.

The rearrangement uses TRBV6-5 and TRBJ2-7, with TRBD2 as a possible D gene (6 bases). Per the germline V gene, CDR1 is MNHEY and CDR2 is SVGAGI. There are 13 residues in the CDR3. Trimming took off 5 bases at V and 13 bases at J, with 21 bases between the two ends. The CDR3 DNA follows: TGTGCCAGCAGTAAACGGCCGGGAGTAGAAAATTACTTC. Translation: CASSKRPGVENYF.

This clone was observed a few times. The chain recombines TRBV4-1 with TRBJ2-2; D is unclear. The CDR3 runs 13 residues. Germline V lookup: CDR1 MGHRA, CDR2 YSYEKL. V was pared by 4 bases and J by 6 bases, with 9 bases between. The CDR3 nucleotides are TGCGCCAGCAGCCTTGGGGTTCCCGGGGAGCTGTTTTTT. Its translation is CASSLGVPGELFF.

The V and J genes are TRBV15 and TRBJ2-1; weak D call: TRBD1 (6 bases). The CDR3 spans 15 residues. Germline lookup yields CDR1 LNHNV and CDR2 YYDKDF (reference sequence). The V and J ends lost 1 base and 6 bases respectively, with 13 bases between them. The CDR3 sequence: CATSRAGTGLNEQFF. CDR3 nucleotide sequence: TGTGCCACCAGCAGAGCCGGTACAGGGCTCAATGAGCAGTTCTTC.

The CDR3 sequence: CASSQGEHLSDTQYF. CDR3 in DNA: TGTGCCAGCAGCCAAGGGGAGCACCTATCAGATACGCAGTATTTT. V and J are TRBV3-1 (or the pseudogene TRBV3-2) and TRBJ2-3, with D perhaps matching TRBD2 (5 bases). Trimming cost V 1 base and J 4 bases, with 12 bases left between them. From germline, CDR1 is LGHDT and CDR2 YNNKEL (reference sequence). This CDR3 is 15 amino acids long.

V and J are TRBV28 and TRBJ1-2; 7 bases map to TRBD1. Germline V CDR1 and CDR2: MDHEN, SYDVKM. The ends lost 6 bases at V and 1 base at J; junction bases unmatched: 11. The length of the CDR3 is 16 residues. CDR3 region: CASRSGGTAHNYGYTF. CDR3 sequence (DNA): TGTGCCAGCAGAAGCGGGGGGACAGCTCATAACTATGGCTACACCTTC.

The rearrangement joins TRBV15 to TRBJ2-5, with a tentative D call TRBD1 (5 bases). The V and J ends lost 1 base and 3 bases respectively, with 6 bases between them. This CDR3 spans 13 amino acids. Per germline, CDR1 LNHNV and CDR2 YYDKDF (reference sequence). The CDR3 DNA is TGTGCCACCAGCAGAGCCAGGGAAGAGACCCAGTACTTC. Protein: CATSRAREETQYF.

In its sample, this clone was seen once. This chain uses TRBV7-2 with TRBJ1-3; D unresolved. The germline V gene has CDR1 SGHTA and CDR2 FQGNSA. V lost 1 base and J lost 4, with 2 bases in between. This CDR3 comprises 12 residues. For the CDR3, the DNA is TGTGCCAGCAGCTTAGTGGGAAACACCATATATTTT. It translates to CASSLVGNTIYF.

The gene calls are TRBV23-1 and TRBJ2-3; D is uncertain. TRBV23-1 is marked as an open reading frame, function uncertain. V lost 7 bases, J lost 2 bases, and 19 bases lay in between. The CDR3 is made up of 16 amino acids. The CDR3 DNA sequence: TGCGCCAGCAACCTACGCCACAAACAGTTCACAGATACGCAGTATTTT. Encoded protein: CASNLRHKQFTDTQYF.